Listed here are 23 T cell receptor beta chains from one sample, sequenced in a study of T cell repertoires in cytomegalovirus infection. TCRdb called the reads again in MiXCR, with one record for every CDR3 protein. This sample has some 310,000 distinct CDR3 sequences, with 20% to 25% found just once. Their cognate antigens are unknown. Sequencing was performed on cultured PBMCs, taken from culture after CMV antigen stimulation. Receptors originate from a human donor in good health (CMV status not recorded). Some clones in this sample may be carry-over from other donors' samples.

This chain joins TRBV20-1 and TRBJ2-5, with no clear D. Germline CDR1 DFQATT, CDR2 SNEGSKA (reference sequence). V lost 2 bases to trimming and J lost 5 bases, with 9 bases between them. This CDR3 has 12 residues. CDR3: CSARRPRETQYF. The CDR3 nucleotides are TGCAGTGCTAGACGGCCTAGGGAGACCCAGTACTTC.

The genes are TRBV4-3 and TRBJ2-1, with TRBD2 identical over 10 bases. This CDR3 contains 16 residues. J lost 9 bases, V lost 0 bases, and 8 bases had no gene match. CDR1 and CDR2 from the germline V gene are LGHNA and YSLEER. CDR3 sequence: CASSQDLSGGSGEQFF. The CDR3 DNA is TGCGCCAGCAGCCAAGATCTTAGCGGGGGGTCGGGTGAGCAGTTCTTC.

In its sample, this clonotype was seen a few times. The V gene is TRBV29-1, the J gene TRBJ2-7; D is possibly TRBD1 (6 bases). Trimming stripped 6 bases from V and 6 bases from J, with 21 bases between. The CDR3 has 14 residues. The germline gives CDR1 SQVTM, CDR2 ANQGSEA. The CDR3 spells CSVTRTGRGSEQYF. DNA of the CDR3: TGCAGCGTAACCCGCACTGGCAGGGGCTCCGAGCAGTACTTC.

This clonotype has a count of ten or more. The genes are TRBV7-9 and TRBJ2-7, with 11 positions matching TRBD1. The germline gives CDR1 SEHNR, CDR2 FQNEAQ (reference sequence). The CDR3 has 14 amino acids. J was trimmed by 6 bases and V by 5 bases; bases with no gene match: 6. CDR3 sequence reads: CASSRDRGDGEQYF. The CDR3 DNA sequence: TGTGCCAGCAGCCGGGACAGGGGGGATGGCGAGCAGTACTTC.

This chain joins TRBV18 and TRBJ1-4; D not certain. The V gene's germline CDR1 is KGHSH and CDR2 LQKENI. The V gene lost 0 bases and the J gene lost 4 bases, with 12 bases spanning the gap. The CDR3 covers 16 residues. In DNA form, the CDR3 reads TGTGCCAGCTCACCACCGGTACGCAGGTTTAATGAAAAACTGTTTTTT. Translation gives CASSPPVRRFNEKLFF. The full variable domain, its missing parts supplied by reference TRBV18 and TRBJ1-4, is NAGVMQNPRHLVRRRGQEARLRCSPMKGHSHVYWYRQLPEEGLKFMVYLQKENIIDESGMPKERFSAEFPKEGPSILRIQQVVRGDSAAYFCASSPPVRRFNEKLFFGSGTQLSVL.

This clonotype was seen more than once but under ten times. V gene TRBV7-8 combines with J gene TRBJ2-5; 7 bases line up with TRBD2. After removal of 4 bases from V and 5 bases from J, the junction contained 16 bases not matched to a gene. CDR1 is SGHVS and CDR2 is FQNEAQ in the germline V gene. The CDR3 spans 17 residues. DNA of the CDR3: TGTGCCAGCAGCTGGGGGTCGTGGCGGGAGAGGGTTGAGACCCAGTACTTC. Translated, it gives CASSWGSWRERVETQYF.

In its sample, this clonotype was seen many times. The chain has TRBV28 and TRBJ1-4; TRBD1 agrees at 7 bases. CDR1 MDHEN and CDR2 SYDVKM come from the germline V gene. The CDR3 totals 18 residues. The V gene end was trimmed by 3 bases and the J gene end by 6 bases; junction bases not matched to a gene: 16. The CDR3 loop reads CASSFFQGGGREYEKLFF. The CDR3 DNA reads TGTGCCAGCAGTTTTTTTCAGGGGGGGGGAAGGGAATATGAAAAACTGTTTTTT. The variable domain in full, with the rest retrieved from reference TRBV28 and TRBJ1-4, is DVKVTQSSRYLVKRTGEKVFLECVQDMDHENMFWYRQDPGLGLRLIYFSYDVKMKEKGDIPEGYSVSREKKERFSLILESASTNQTSMYLCASSFFQGGGREYEKLFFGSGTQLSVL.

This clonotype was seen a few times. This rearrangement joins TRBV7-9 to TRBJ1-4, with D perhaps matching TRBD1 (6 bases). Germline CDR1 SEHNR, CDR2 FQNEAQ (reference sequence). The CDR3 is made up of 14 amino acids. Trimming removed 5 bases from V and 8 bases from J, with 15 bases in between. The CDR3 protein is CASSIRGVQEKLFF. CDR3 coding DNA: TGTGCCAGCAGCATCAGGGGAGTGCAAGAAAAACTGTTTTTT.

This clonotype has just a few counts. V gene TRBV7-8 combines with J gene TRBJ2-5, with TRBD2 identical over 10 bases. The CDR3 loop spans 19 amino acids. Per the germline V gene, CDR1 is SGHVS and CDR2 is FQNEAQ. With 5 bases clipped from V and 7 bases from J, the junction kept 22 bases outside the gene matches. Written as DNA, the CDR3 is TGTGCCAGCAGCACCTCCTTCGCTACTAGCGGGGTGGACCGTGGGACCCAGTACTTC. It yields the protein CASSTSFATSGVDRGTQYF.

This clonotype has at least ten counts. This sequence joins TRBV7-9 and TRBJ1-1; D is uncertain. The germline V and J ends were trimmed by 1 base and 1 base, with 7 bases remaining between them. The CDR3 runs 14 residues. Per germline, CDR1 SEHNR and CDR2 FQNEAQ (reference sequence). The CDR3 sequence is CASSLDLRNTEAFF. Written as DNA, the CDR3 is TGTGCCAGCAGCTTAGATCTGCGGAACACTGAAGCTTTCTTT.

The CDR3 region is CASSTSDIPYEQYV. CDR3 in DNA: TGTGCCAGCAGTACATCGGACATCCCCTACGAGCAGTACGTC. The chain uses TRBV12-3 or TRBV12-4 and TRBJ2-7; weak D call: TRBD1 (5 bases). The CDR3 totals 14 residues. V lost 5 bases, J lost 2 bases, and 13 bases lay in between.

The chain couples TRBV11-2 to TRBJ2-7, with D maybe TRBD1 (6 bases). CDR3 length equals 13 residues. The germline CDR1 and CDR2 sequences are SGHAT and FQNNGV. With 1 base removed from V and 3 bases from J, the gap between germline ends came to 7 bases. CDR3 residues: CASSLGTVYEQYV. CDR3 in DNA: TGTGCCAGCAGCTTAGGGACAGTCTACGAGCAGTACGTC.

The J gene is TRBJ2-3, the V gene TRBV20-1; 10 bases align to TRBD1. Germline V gene data show CDR1 as DFQATT and CDR2 as SNEGSKA (reference sequence). CDR3 size: 14 residues. The ends lost 6 bases at V and 2 bases at J; junction bases unmatched: 5. The DNA of the CDR3 is TGCAGTGCGGGGACAGGGGCTGTCACAGATACGCAGTATTTT. This codes for CSAGTGAVTDTQYF.

This clonotype has a handful of counts. The chain recombines TRBV4-1 with TRBJ2-3; perhaps TRBD1 as D (7 bases). The CDR3 spans 15 residues. The germline V gene encodes CDR1 MGHRA and CDR2 YSYEKL. Trimming shortened V by 4 bases and J by 3 bases, and 14 bases separated the two germline ends. The CDR3 DNA reads as TGCGCCAGCAGCCCCCGGGACAGCGGGACAGATACGCAGTATTTT. This translates into CASSPRDSGTDTQYF.

This clonotype was seen at least ten times. The V call is TRBV12-3 or TRBV12-4, the J call TRBJ1-5; D is unresolved. Trimming removed 5 bases from V and 2 bases from J, with 16 bases in between. The CDR3 consists of 16 residues. CDR3: CASSGSGVVGNQPQHF. CDR3 DNA sequence: TGTGCCAGCAGTGGGTCTGGGGTGGTAGGCAATCAGCCCCAGCATTTT.

The chain has TRBV28 and TRBJ2-3; D may match TRBD1 or TRBD2 (5 bases each). CDR1 MDHEN and CDR2 SYDVKM come from the germline V gene. V was pared by 2 bases and J by 1 base, with 16 bases between. The CDR3 extends over 17 amino acids. In DNA form, the CDR3 reads TGTGCCAGCAGTTTACCCCGGGACCTTACACGCACAGATACGCAGTATTTT. Encoded protein: CASSLPRDLTRTDTQYF.

This clonotype showed up just a few times. The chain employs TRBV30 and TRBJ2-7; D possibly corresponds to TRBD1 (6 bases). V lost 5 bases and J 1 base, leaving 9 bases between the germline ends. The CDR3 extends over 12 amino acids. Germline CDR1 is GTSNPN and CDR2 is SVGIG (reference sequence). The CDR3 loop is CAWGGSSYEQYF. CDR3 nucleotide sequence: TGTGCCTGGGGGGGCAGTTCCTACGAGCAGTACTTC.

This clonotype was counted a few times. V is TRBV28 and J is TRBJ2-5; 7 bases are a match to TRBD2. V gave up 6 bases and J gave up 1 base; unmatched junction bases: 14. Germline assignment: CDR1 MDHEN and CDR2 SYDVKM. This CDR3 has 17 amino acids. CDR3 DNA sequence: TGTGCCAGCAGAATTTTGGGTCATGTAGCGGGCCAAGAGACCCAGTACTTC. This codes for CASRILGHVAGQETQYF.

This sequence joins TRBV27 and TRBJ2-7, with 7 bases lining up with TRBD1. CDR1 is MNHEY and CDR2 is SMNVEV in the germline V gene (reference sequence). Trimming removed 2 bases from V and 1 base from J; junction bases left unmatched: 8. This CDR3 comprises 16 residues. The chain's CDR3 is CASSLDQGVGSYEQYF. The DNA for the CDR3 is TGTGCCAGCAGTTTAGACCAGGGGGTTGGGTCCTACGAGCAGTACTTC.

This clonotype turned up a few times. V and J are TRBV28 and TRBJ1-1; TRBD1 is a possible D gene (6 bases). V lost 2 bases to trimming and J lost 9 bases, with 13 bases between them. This CDR3 comprises 13 residues. Germline lookup yields CDR1 MDHEN and CDR2 SYDVKM. The CDR3 reads CASSLPQGRKAFF. For the CDR3, the DNA is TGTGCCAGCAGTTTACCTCAGGGGAGGAAAGCTTTCTTT.

In its sample, this clonotype was seen a few times. V is TRBV4-3 and J is TRBJ2-1; no definite D call. CDR1 is LGHNA and CDR2 is YSLEER in the germline V gene. The CDR3 is made up of 14 amino acids. The ends were cut back, 1 base at V and 0 bases at J, with 4 bases in the middle. CDR3 region: CASSQGSSYNEQFF. The CDR3 region has the DNA TGCGCCAGCAGCCAAGGGAGCTCCTACAATGAGCAGTTCTTC.

The chain uses TRBV6-6 and TRBJ2-3, with 7 bases matching TRBD2. The CDR3 spans 12 residues. V shed 10 bases, J shed 4 bases, and the junction held 5 bases outside the gene matches. Germline CDR1 MNHNY, CDR2 SVGAGI (reference sequence). CDR3 region: CATAGRADTQYF. The CDR3 region has the DNA TGTGCCACCGCGGGGAGGGCAGATACGCAGTATTTT.

A few counts support this clonotype. V usage is TRBV7-9 and J usage is TRBJ1-6; D is undetermined. The length of the CDR3 is 13 residues. Looked up from germline, CDR1 is SEHNR and CDR2 is FQNEAQ (reference sequence). The V gene lost 3 bases and the J gene lost 10 bases, with 10 bases spanning the gap. The CDR3 DNA sequence: TGTGCCAGCAGCTTTTCGCCGGGATCACCCCTCCACTTT. It codes for CASSFSPGSPLHF.